A selection of T cell receptor beta chains follows, all from one sample in a study of blood T cells in healthy people across ages. TCRdb reprocessed the 5' RACE reads with MiXCR, giving one entry per CDR3 protein. This table has 1.5 million to 2 million distinct CDR3 sequences, about 30% appearing once. Sequenced material: blood. Receptor source: a woman in her twenties or thirties in good health. Both conserved end residues are part of each CDR3. The D gene is left open where the match is weak. Not all rows give a size; the values are once, few, many and, for expanded clones, a class.

CDR3aa,CDR3nt,v_gene,d_gene,j_gene,abundance
CASTGTGMYQETQYF,TGTGCCAGCACCGGGACTGGGATGTACCAAGAGACCCAGTACTTC,TRBV28,NA,TRBJ2-5,many
CASSLAGPAETQYF,TGCGCCAGCAGCTTGGCTGGTCCCGCAGAGACCCAGTACTTC,TRBV5-1,NA,TRBJ2-5,NA
CASSSFLAGTYEQYF,TGCGCCAGCAGCTCCTTCCTAGCGGGGACCTACGAGCAGTACTTC,TRBV5-1,TRBD2,TRBJ2-7,many
CASSLAHNYYEQYF,TGTGCCAGCAGCTTAGCACACAATTACTACGAGCAGTACTTC,TRBV11-3,NA,TRBJ2-7,few
CASSLTGYIGLAVLNGQFF,TGTGCCAGCAGCTTGACAGGGTATATCGGACTAGCGGTATTGAATGGGCAGTTCTTC,TRBV7-6,TRBD2,TRBJ2-1,few
CASSSDTGTNSYEQYF,TGTGCCAGCAGTTCGGACACCGGGACTAACTCCTACGAGCAGTACTTC,TRBV28,TRBD2,TRBJ2-7,NA
CASSHGTGDNEQFF,TGCGCCAGCAGCCATGGGACAGGGGACAATGAGCAGTTCTTC,TRBV4-1,TRBD1,TRBJ2-1,NA
CASSARSGRQESNEQFF,TGTGCCAGCAGCGCCCGGTCCGGGCGACAAGAGTCCAATGAGCAGTTCTTC,TRBV9,NA,TRBJ2-1,few
CASVEGSQPQHF,TGTGCCAGCGTCGAGGGGAGCCAGCCCCAGCATTTT,TRBV28,NA,TRBJ1-5,few
CAISEFQGRHEQYF,TGTGCCATCAGTGAGTTCCAGGGTAGGCATGAGCAGTACTTC,TRBV10-3,NA,TRBJ2-5,NA
CASSPRTSGSNQPQHF,TGTGCCAGCAGTCCCCGGACCTCCGGAAGCAATCAGCCCCAGCATTTT,TRBV6-5,NA,TRBJ1-5,few
CASSSSDQDNEQFF,TGTGCCAGCAGTAGCTCGGACCAAGACAATGAGCAGTTCTTC,TRBV12-3/TRBV12-4,NA,TRBJ2-1,NA
CASSLVQGRETQYF,TGCGCCAGCAGCTTGGTACAGGGTCGAGAGACCCAGTACTTC,TRBV5-1,NA,TRBJ2-5,once
CSALPTGQSYEQYF,TGCAGTGCCCTGCCCACGGGACAGTCCTACGAGCAGTACTTC,TRBV20-1,TRBD1,TRBJ2-7,NA
CASSQDRGQGMFNEKLFF,TGCGCCAGCAGCCAAGATCGGGGACAGGGGATGTTTAATGAAAAACTGTTTTTT,TRBV4-3,TRBD1,TRBJ1-4,once
CASSLTGDRFTDTQYF,TGTGCCAGCAGTTTAACCGGGGACAGGTTCACAGATACGCAGTATTTT,TRBV27,TRBD1,TRBJ2-3,NA
CASSLELGQGGEQYF,TGCGCCAGCAGCTTGGAGTTGGGACAGGGGGGCGAGCAGTACTTC,TRBV5-1,TRBD1,TRBJ2-7,once
CASTQTGIGEQYF,TGTGCCAGCACCCAGACAGGGATCGGTGAGCAGTACTTC,TRBV3-1,TRBD1,TRBJ2-5,NA
CASTPTGAYNEQFF,TGTGCCAGCACCCCGACAGGGGCGTACAATGAGCAGTTCTTC,TRBV7-9,TRBD1,TRBJ2-1,NA
CASSLATGLSYEQYF,TGCGCCAGCAGCTTGGCCACCGGCCTCTCCTACGAGCAGTACTTC,TRBV5-1,NA,TRBJ2-7,NA
CASSETTGNTEAFF,TGTGCCAGCAGCGAGACGACAGGTAACACTGAAGCTTTCTTT,TRBV2,NA,TRBJ1-1,NA
CASSDPGLAGAVQYF,TGTGCCAGTAGTGATCCGGGACTAGCGGGAGCGGTGCAGTACTTC,TRBV19,TRBD2,TRBJ2-5,many
CASSFYGALDEQYF,TGTGCCAGCAGCTTTTACGGGGCTCTTGACGAGCAGTACTTC,TRBV7-9,NA,TRBJ2-7,NA
CASSSQTGRPGDTQYF,TGTGCCAGCAGTTCTCAGACAGGACGACCCGGAGATACGCAGTATTTT,TRBV28,NA,TRBJ2-3,NA
CASRRSGSGYNEQFF,TGTGCCAGCAGGAGAAGCGGGAGTGGCTACAATGAGCAGTTCTTC,TRBV28,TRBD2,TRBJ2-1,many
CSARGTGQRKSTDTQYF,TGCAGTGCTAGGGGGACAGGCCAGCGGAAAAGCACAGATACGCAGTATTTT,TRBV20-1,TRBD1,TRBJ2-3,NA
CSAREGGMVRNTEAFF,TGCAGTGCTAGAGAGGGAGGTATGGTACGGAACACTGAAGCTTTCTTT,TRBV20-1,NA,TRBJ1-1,few
CASGLVGGSSYNEQFF,TGTGCCAGCGGCTTAGTCGGGGGGAGCTCCTACAATGAGCAGTTCTTC,TRBV7-2,TRBD2,TRBJ2-1,NA
CASSSRQTKIYEQYF,TGTGCCAGCAGTTCCCGGCAGACGAAAATCTACGAGCAGTACTTC,TRBV6-5,NA,TRBJ2-7,many
CASSLVSTGGQETQYF,TGCGCCAGCAGCTTGGTCTCGACAGGGGGCCAAGAGACCCAGTACTTC,TRBV5-1,TRBD1,TRBJ2-5,NA
CASSSWEARGETQYF,TGTGCCAGCAGTTCCTGGGAGGCCCGCGGGGAGACCCAGTACTTC,TRBV5-5,NA,TRBJ2-5,NA
CASSSGAGLQPQHF,TGTGCCAGCAGTTCTGGGGCAGGGCTTCAGCCCCAGCATTTT,TRBV27,NA,TRBJ1-5,few
CASSLSGSANNEQFF,TGTGCCAGCAGCTTAAGCGGGAGTGCCAACAATGAGCAGTTCTTC,TRBV7-2,TRBD2,TRBJ2-1,many
CASSRAGGSGMEQYF,TGTGCCAGCAGTCGGGCAGGGGGCAGCGGGATGGAGCAGTACTTC,TRBV6-5,NA,TRBJ2-5,once
CASRPVYNNNEQFF,TGTGCCAGCCGGCCGGTCTACAATAACAATGAGCAGTTCTTC,TRBV12-3/TRBV12-4,NA,TRBJ2-1,few
CASSERTGVTDTQYF,TGTGCCAGCAGTGAGCGGACAGGGGTTACAGATACGCAGTATTTT,TRBV28,TRBD1,TRBJ2-3,few
CASSRQGQNYGYTF,TGTGCCAGCAGCCGACAGGGTCAGAACTATGGCTACACCTTC,TRBV7-9,TRBD1,TRBJ1-2,NA
CASSLVSLSGTEAFF,TGTGCCAGCAGCTTGGTGAGCCTCAGTGGGACTGAAGCTTTCTTT,TRBV7-6,NA,TRBJ1-1,NA
CASSVDSLEQYF,TGCGCCAGCAGCGTGGACAGTCTAGAGCAGTACTTC,TRBV5-1,NA,TRBJ2-4,few
CASSPPGGRDQPQHF,TGTGCCAGCAGCCCTCCCGGGGGGAGGGATCAGCCCCAGCATTTT,TRBV7-9,NA,TRBJ1-5,few
CASSEYNRAGTGANVLTF,TGTGCCAGCAGTGAATATAACAGGGCGGGTACGGGGGCCAACGTCCTGACTTTC,TRBV25-1,NA,TRBJ2-6,NA
CASKEWTGGSYEQYF,TGTGCCAGCAAAGAATGGACGGGAGGGTCCTACGAGCAGTACTTC,TRBV27,TRBD2,TRBJ2-7,NA
CASSSDPLVTQYF,TGTGCCAGCAGTTCCGACCCCCTGGTTACGCAGTATTTT,TRBV9,NA,TRBJ2-3,few
CASSLGSEADTQYF,TGTGCCAGCTCACTCGGGAGCGAAGCAGATACGCAGTATTTT,TRBV18,NA,TRBJ2-3,few
CATRPSGSSDEQFF,TGTGCCACCCGTCCTAGCGGGAGTTCGGATGAGCAGTTCTTC,TRBV10-3,TRBD2,TRBJ2-1,many
CAKSTRDSNVYGYTF,TGTGCCAAATCGACTAGGGACAGCAACGTCTATGGCTACACCTTC,TRBV7-2,TRBD1,TRBJ1-2,NA
CASLAALGANVRTF,TGTGCCAGCTTAGCGGCTCTGGGGGCCAACGTCCGGACTTTC,TRBV6-5,NA,TRBJ2-6,NA
CASSLTGQGEAPNHGYTF,TGTGCCAGCAGCCTGACCGGACAGGGGGAAGCCCCTAACCATGGCTACACCTTC,TRBV7-2,TRBD1,TRBJ1-2,NA